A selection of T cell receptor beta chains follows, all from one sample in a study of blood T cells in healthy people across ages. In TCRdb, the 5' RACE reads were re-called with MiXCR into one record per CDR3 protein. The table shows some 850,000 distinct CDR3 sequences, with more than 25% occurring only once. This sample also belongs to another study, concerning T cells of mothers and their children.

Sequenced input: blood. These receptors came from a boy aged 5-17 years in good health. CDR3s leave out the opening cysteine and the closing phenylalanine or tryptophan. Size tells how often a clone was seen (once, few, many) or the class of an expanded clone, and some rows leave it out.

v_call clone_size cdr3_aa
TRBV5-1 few ASSLWGDRSGNTIY
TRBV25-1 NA ATSPGALHRGQETQY
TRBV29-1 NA SVKLREKLF
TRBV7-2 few ASSLGVVYEQY
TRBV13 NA ASSLLPSSGMCNEQF
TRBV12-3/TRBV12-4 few ASTLGDPNSPLH
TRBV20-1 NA SASPPQGVGPDTQY
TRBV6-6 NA ASTRGQGETQY
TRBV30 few AWSGTGNGYT
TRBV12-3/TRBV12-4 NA ASSSQGTGNTIY
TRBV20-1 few SARRRLGPSYEQY
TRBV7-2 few ASSFYGTLGGNTIY
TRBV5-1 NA ASSLMSAGDSYGYT
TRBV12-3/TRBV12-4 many ASSPSGGSYEQY
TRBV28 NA ASSLSQGRQPQH
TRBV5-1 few ASYQGGRETQY
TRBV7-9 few ASSLAGTGWINEQF
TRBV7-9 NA ASSLVRGWDEQY
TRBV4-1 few ASSQDRCYEQY
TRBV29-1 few SVVGVREAF
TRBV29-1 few SGNTNRGETQY
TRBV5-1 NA ASSRESGEETQY
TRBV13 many ASSSRDSKETQY
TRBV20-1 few SAERPSKQETQY
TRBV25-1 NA ASSRNTGTKPSYEQY
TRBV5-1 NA ASSAKQGLWYGYT
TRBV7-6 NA ASSLGGHDYGYT
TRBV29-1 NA SVPEVAGAKVRNEQF
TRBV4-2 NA ASNQLAGAQETQY
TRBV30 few AWRLAGSQETQY
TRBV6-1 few ASPAEETQY